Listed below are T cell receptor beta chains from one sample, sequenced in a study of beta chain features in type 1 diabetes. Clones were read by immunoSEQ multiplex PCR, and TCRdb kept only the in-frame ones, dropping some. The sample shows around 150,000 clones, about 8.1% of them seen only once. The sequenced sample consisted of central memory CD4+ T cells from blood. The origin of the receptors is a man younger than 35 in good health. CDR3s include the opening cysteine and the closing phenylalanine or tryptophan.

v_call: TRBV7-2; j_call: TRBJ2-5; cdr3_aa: CASSLTQQETQYF
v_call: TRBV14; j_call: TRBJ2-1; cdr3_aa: CASSQVPANVAVDEQFF
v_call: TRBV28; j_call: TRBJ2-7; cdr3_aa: CASTVPGSHEQYF
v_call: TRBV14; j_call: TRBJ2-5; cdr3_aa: CASSQDGTGYQETQYF
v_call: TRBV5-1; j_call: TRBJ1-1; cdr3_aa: CASSLLDASAEAFF
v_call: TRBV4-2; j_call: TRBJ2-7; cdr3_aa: CASSQEQGTYEQYF
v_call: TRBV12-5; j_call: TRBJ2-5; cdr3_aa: CASGTGTDKQYF
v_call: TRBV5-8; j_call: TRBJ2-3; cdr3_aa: CASSLKADPSTDTQYF
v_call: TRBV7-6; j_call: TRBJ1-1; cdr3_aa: CASSRQGDTEAFF
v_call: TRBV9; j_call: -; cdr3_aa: CASSGGTAVGYEQYF
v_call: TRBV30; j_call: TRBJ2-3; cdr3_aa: CAWSAGLAGSTDTQYF
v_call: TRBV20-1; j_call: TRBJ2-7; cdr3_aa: CSARDPTEQYF
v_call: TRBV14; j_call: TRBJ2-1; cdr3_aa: CASSQDRLNSYNEQFF
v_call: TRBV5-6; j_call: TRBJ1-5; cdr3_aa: CASSLRGRQPQHF
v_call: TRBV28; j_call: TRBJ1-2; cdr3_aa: CASSFGGYRANYGYTF
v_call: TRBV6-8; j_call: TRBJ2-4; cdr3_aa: CASSYSPDTIQYF
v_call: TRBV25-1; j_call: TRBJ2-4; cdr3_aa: CASSPPQGSLNIQYF
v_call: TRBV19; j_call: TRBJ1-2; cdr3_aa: CASSMDRLGGYTF
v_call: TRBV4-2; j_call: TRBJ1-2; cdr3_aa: CASSQEGVQGGNYGYTF
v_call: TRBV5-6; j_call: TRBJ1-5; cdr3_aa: CASSLAAGYTAQHF
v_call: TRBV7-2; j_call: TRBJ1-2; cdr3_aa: CASSFEQGISYTF
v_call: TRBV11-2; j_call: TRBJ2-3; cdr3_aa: CASTAGSTQYF
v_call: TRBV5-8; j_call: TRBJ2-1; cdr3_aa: CASRSRDRGWNEQFF